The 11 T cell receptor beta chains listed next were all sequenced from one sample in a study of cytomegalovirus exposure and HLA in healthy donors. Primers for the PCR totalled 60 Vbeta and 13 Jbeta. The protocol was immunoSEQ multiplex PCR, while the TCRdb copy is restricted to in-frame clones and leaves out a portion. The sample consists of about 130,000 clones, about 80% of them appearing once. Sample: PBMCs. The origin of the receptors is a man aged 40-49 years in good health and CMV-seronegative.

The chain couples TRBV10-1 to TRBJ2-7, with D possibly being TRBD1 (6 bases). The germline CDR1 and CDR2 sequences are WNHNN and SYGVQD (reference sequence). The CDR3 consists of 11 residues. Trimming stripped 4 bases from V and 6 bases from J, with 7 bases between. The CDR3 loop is CASSGGGEQYF. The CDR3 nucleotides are TGCGCCAGCAGTGGAGGGGGCGAGCAGTACTTC.

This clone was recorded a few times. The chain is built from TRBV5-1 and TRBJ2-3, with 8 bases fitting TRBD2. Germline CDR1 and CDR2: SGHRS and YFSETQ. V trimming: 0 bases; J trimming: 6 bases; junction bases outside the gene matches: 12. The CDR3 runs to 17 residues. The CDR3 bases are TGCGCCAGCAGCTTGGGAGCGGGGGCGAGCCTGCGGGATACGCAGTATTTT. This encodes CASSLGAGASLRDTQYF.

The CDR3 loop is CATSPRDGNNEQFF. The CDR3 DNA reads as TGTGCCACCAGCCCGCGGGACGGAAACAATGAGCAGTTCTTC. The V call is TRBV15, the J call TRBJ2-1; D possibly corresponds to TRBD2 (6 bases). CDR1 LNHNV and CDR2 YYDKDF come from the germline V gene (reference sequence). CDR3 length: 14 amino acids. V lost 5 bases, J lost 5 bases, and 13 bases lay in between. Full variable domain (remainder filled in from reference TRBV15 and TRBJ2-1): DAMVIQNPRYQVTQFGKPVTLSCSQTLNHNVMYWYQQKSSQAPKLLFHYYDKDFNNEADTPDNFQSRRPNTSFCFLDIRSPGLGDTAMYLCATSPRDGNNEQFFGPGTRLTVL.

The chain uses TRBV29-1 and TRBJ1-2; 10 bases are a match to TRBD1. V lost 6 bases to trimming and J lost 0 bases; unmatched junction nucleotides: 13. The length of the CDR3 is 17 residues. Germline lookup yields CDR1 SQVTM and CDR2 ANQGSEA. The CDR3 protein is CSVGRDRGRYPNYGYTF. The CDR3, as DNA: TGCAGCGTAGGCCGGGACAGGGGTCGTTACCCTAACTATGGCTACACCTTC.

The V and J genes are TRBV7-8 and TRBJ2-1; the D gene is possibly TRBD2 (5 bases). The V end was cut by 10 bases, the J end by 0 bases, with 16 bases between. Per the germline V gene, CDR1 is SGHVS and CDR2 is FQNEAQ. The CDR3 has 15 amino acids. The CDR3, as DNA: TGTGCCACCCTGAGGGCAGGAAGCTCCTACAATGAGCAGTTCTTC. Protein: CATLRAGSSYNEQFF.

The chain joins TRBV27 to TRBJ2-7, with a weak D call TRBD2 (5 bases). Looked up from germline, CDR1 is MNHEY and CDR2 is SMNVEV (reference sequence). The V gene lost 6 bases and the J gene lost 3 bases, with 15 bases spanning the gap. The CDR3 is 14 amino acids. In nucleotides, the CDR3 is TGTGCCAGCAGGCAACCGACTAAAGACTACGAGCAGTACTTC. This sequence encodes CASRQPTKDYEQYF.

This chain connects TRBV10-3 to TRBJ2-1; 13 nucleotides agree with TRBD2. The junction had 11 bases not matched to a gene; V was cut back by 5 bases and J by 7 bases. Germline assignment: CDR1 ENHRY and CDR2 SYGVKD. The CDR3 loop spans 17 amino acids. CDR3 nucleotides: TGTGCCATCAGTCGACTAGCGGGAGGCATGATATTGAATGAGCAGTTCTTC. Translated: CAISRLAGGMILNEQFF.

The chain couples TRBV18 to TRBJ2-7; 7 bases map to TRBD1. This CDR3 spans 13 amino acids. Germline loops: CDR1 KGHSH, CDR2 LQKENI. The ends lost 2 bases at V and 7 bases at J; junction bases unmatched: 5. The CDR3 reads CASSPTGEGEQYF. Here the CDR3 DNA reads TGTGCCAGCTCACCAACAGGGGAAGGTGAGCAGTACTTC. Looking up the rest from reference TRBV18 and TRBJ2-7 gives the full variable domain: NAGVMQNPRHLVRRRGQEARLRCSPMKGHSHVYWYRQLPEEGLKFMVYLQKENIIDESGMPKERFSAEFPKEGPSILRIQQVVRGDSAAYFCASSPTGEGEQYFGPGTRLTVT.

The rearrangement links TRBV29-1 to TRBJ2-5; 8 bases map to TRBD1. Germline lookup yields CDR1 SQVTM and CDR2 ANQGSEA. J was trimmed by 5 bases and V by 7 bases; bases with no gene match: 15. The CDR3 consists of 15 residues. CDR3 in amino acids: CSAVGSAGGPETQYF. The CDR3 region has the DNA TGCAGCGCCGTAGGCTCGGCAGGGGGCCCGGAGACCCAGTACTTC.

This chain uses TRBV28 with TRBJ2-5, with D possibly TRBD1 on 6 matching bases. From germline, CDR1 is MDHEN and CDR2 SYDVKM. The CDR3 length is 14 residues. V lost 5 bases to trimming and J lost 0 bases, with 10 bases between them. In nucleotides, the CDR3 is TGTGCCAGCAGTGCCGGACAGCACCAAGAGACCCAGTACTTC. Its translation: CASSAGQHQETQYF.

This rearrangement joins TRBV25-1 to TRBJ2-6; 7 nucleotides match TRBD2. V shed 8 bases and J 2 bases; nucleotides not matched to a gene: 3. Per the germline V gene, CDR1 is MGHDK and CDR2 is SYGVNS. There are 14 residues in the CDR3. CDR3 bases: TGTGCCAGCCGACGGGGGGCTGGGGCCAACGTCCTGACTTTC. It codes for CASRRGAGANVLTF.